The entry below gives a single TCR beta chain sequence along with its context. Antigen unknown. Germline V lookup: CDR1 LNHDA, CDR2 SQIVND (reference sequence). This CDR3 is 13 amino acids long. Trimming shortened V by 3 bases and J by 8 bases, and 13 bases separated the two germline ends. This cohort consisted of healthy bone marrow donors. Primers for the PCR totalled 60 Vbeta and 13 Jbeta. TCRdb's table, derived via immunoSEQ multiplex PCR, lists solely in-frame clones and lacks some. Of under 100,000 clones listed, roughly 80% are singletons. This entry is derived from a study of cytomegalovirus exposure and HLA in healthy donors. Overall study findings and caveats: The study recorded 164 TCR beta chains that were cytomegalovirus-associated. The records held CMV serostatus as the only immune exposure information.

The TCR sequence derives from a man aged 35-49 years in good health and CMV-seronegative. The sequencing sample was made of PBMCs. The chain has TRBV19 and TRBJ1-2; a weak D match, TRBD1 (5 bases). Here the CDR3 reads CASSINRLSGYTF. In DNA form, the CDR3 reads TGTGCCAGTAGTATTAACAGGCTTAGCGGCTACACCTTC.